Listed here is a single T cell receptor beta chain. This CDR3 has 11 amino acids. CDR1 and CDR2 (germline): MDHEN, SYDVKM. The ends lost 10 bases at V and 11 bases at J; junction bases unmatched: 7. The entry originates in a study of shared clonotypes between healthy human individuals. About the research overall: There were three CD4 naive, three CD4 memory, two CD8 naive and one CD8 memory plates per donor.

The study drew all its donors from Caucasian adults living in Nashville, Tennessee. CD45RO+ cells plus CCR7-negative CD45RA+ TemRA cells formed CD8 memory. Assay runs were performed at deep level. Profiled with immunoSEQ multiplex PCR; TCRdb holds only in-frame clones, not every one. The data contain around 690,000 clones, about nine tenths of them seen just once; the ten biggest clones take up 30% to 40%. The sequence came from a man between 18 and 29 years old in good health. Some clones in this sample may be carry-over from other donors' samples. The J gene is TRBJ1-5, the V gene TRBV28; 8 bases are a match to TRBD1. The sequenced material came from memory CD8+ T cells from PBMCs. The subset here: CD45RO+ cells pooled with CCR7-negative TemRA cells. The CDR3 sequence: CATRGPRAQHF. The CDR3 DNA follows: TGTGCCACCAGGGGGCCACGTGCCCAGCATTTT.